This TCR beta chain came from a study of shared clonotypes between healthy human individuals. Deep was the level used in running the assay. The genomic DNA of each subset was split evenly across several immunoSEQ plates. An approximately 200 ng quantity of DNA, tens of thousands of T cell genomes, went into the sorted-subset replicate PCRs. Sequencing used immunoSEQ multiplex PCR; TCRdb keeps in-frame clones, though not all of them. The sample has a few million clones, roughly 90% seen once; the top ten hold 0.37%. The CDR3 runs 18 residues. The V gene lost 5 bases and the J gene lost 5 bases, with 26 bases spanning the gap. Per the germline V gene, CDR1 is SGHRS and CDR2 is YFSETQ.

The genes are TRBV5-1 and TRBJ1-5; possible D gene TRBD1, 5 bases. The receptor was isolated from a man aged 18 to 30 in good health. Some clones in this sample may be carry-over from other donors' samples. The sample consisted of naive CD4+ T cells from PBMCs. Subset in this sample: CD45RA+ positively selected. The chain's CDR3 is CASRVRRGRPTLDQPQHF. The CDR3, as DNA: TGCGCCAGCAGGGTTAGGCGGGGCCGACCTACACTAGATCAGCCCCAGCATTTT. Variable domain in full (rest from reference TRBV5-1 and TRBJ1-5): KAGVTQTPRYLIKTRGQQVTLSCSPISGHRSVSWYQQTPGQGLQFLFEYFSETQRNKGNFPGRFSGRQFSNSRSEMNVSTLELGDSALYLCASRVRRGRPTLDQPQHFGDGTRLSIL.